The 16 T cell receptor beta chains reported below all come from one sample, sequenced in a study of blood T cell repertoires in COVID-19. Here immunoSEQ multiplex PCR was the method, and the copy in TCRdb shows in-frame clones only, minus some. The sample has 60,000 to 75,000 clones, around 87% seen once; the top ten hold around 6.6%. The sequencing sample was made of peripheral blood. All receptors come from a man in his fifties or sixties with acute or convalescent COVID-19.

V gene TRBV6-5 combines with J gene TRBJ1-2; 7 bases fit TRBD1. V lost 0 bases, J lost 6 bases, and 7 bases stayed unmatched. CDR1 and CDR2 (germline): MNHEY, SVGAGI. There are 15 residues in the CDR3. The CDR3 reads CASSYSEGRGNGYTF. CDR3 nucleotides: TGTGCCAGCAGTTACTCGGAGGGCAGGGGGAATGGCTACACCTTC.

This chain joins TRBV6-5 and TRBJ1-5; D gene uncertain. Per germline, CDR1 MNHEY and CDR2 SVGAGI. V was cut by 5 bases and J by 7 bases, with 9 bases left in between. This CDR3 spans 12 amino acids. The CDR3 coding sequence is TGTGCCAGCAGTCTGACTGGGCAGCCCCAGCATTTT. This gives the protein CASSLTGQPQHF.

The chain is built from TRBV2 and TRBJ1-5; D is unclear. Germline CDR1 reads SNHLY; CDR2 reads FYNNEI. Trimming stripped 6 bases from V and 0 bases from J, with 9 bases between. This CDR3 has 14 amino acids. The CDR3 spells CASRADISNQPQHF. CDR3 nucleotide sequence: TGTGCCAGCAGGGCAGACATTAGCAATCAGCCCCAGCATTTT.

The chain combines TRBV7-2 with TRBJ2-1; TRBD2 might be the D (5 bases). V dropped 3 bases and J dropped 1 base, with 7 bases sitting between them. CDR1 is SGHTA and CDR2 is FQGNSA in the germline V gene. The CDR3 spans 14 residues. CDR3 in DNA: TGTGCCAGCAGCTTGGACTCATCCTACAATGAGCAGTTCTTC. Protein sequence: CASSLDSSYNEQFF.

V gene TRBV30 combines with J gene TRBJ1-6; a weak D match, TRBD1 (6 bases). CDR1 is GTSNPN, CDR2 SVGIG, per germline (reference sequence). V was clipped by 5 bases and J by 1 base, with 12 bases between them. This CDR3 contains 15 residues. The CDR3 reads CAWALGHSYNSPLHF. The CDR3 DNA reads as TGTGCCTGGGCGCTGGGACATTCCTATAATTCACCCCTCCACTTT.

J is TRBJ2-2 and V is TRBV7-3, with D hard to call. Deletions cut 1 base from V and 4 bases from J, with 19 bases between. The V gene's germline CDR1 is SGHTA and CDR2 FQGTGA. The CDR3 is 18 residues long. The CDR3: CASSLRSSSISSTGELFF. The CDR3, as DNA: TGTGCCAGCAGCTTAAGAAGCTCCTCTATTTCGAGCACCGGGGAGCTGTTTTTT. Filled out from reference TRBV7-3 and TRBJ2-2, the complete variable domain reads GAGVSQTPSNKVTEKGKYVELRCDPISGHTALYWYRQSLGQGPEFLIYFQGTGAADDSGLPNDRFFAVRPEGSVSTLKIQRTERGDSAVYLCASSLRSSSISSTGELFFGEGSRLTVL.

The chain is built from TRBV30 and TRBJ1-4; D ambiguous. The CDR3 covers 13 residues. V shed 0 bases and J shed 8 bases, with 10 bases lying between them. The V gene's germline CDR1 is GTSNPN and CDR2 SVGIG (reference sequence). The CDR3 is CAWSVGKQEKLFF. The CDR3 coding sequence is TGTGCCTGGAGTGTGGGCAAACAGGAAAAACTGTTTTTT.

This rearrangement joins TRBV10-3 to TRBJ2-2, with 8 nucleotides matching TRBD2. V shed 4 bases and J 7 bases; nucleotides not matched to a gene: 11. The CDR3 has 16 amino acids. CDR1 is ENHRY and CDR2 is SYGVKD in the germline V gene. CDR3 in amino acids: CAISGLSGGQDGELFF. The CDR3 DNA sequence: TGTGCCATCAGTGGCCTGTCGGGGGGGCAGGACGGGGAGCTGTTTTTT.

This sequence joins TRBV5-4 and TRBJ2-1; weak D call: TRBD1 (6 bases). In germline, CDR1 is SGHNT, CDR2 YYREEE (reference sequence). This CDR3 has 14 residues. The V end was cut by 3 bases, the J end by 10 bases, with 17 bases between. Here the CDR3 DNA reads TGTGCCAGCAGCTCCGGGCAACAGGGTGGGGAGCAGTTCTTC. Its translation is CASSSGQQGGEQFF.

The chain employs TRBV9 and TRBJ2-3; D is possibly TRBD2 (5 bases). This CDR3 has 15 residues. Trimming took 3 bases from V and 2 from J, leaving 13 bases between them. Germline V CDR1 and CDR2: SGDLS, YYNGEE. The CDR3 is CASSAVGGYTDTQYF. In DNA form, the CDR3 reads TGTGCCAGCAGCGCAGTAGGCGGGTACACAGATACGCAGTATTTT.

The genes are TRBV29-1 and TRBJ2-4; TRBD2 aligns across 10 bases. Germline CDR1 and CDR2: SQVTM and ANQGSEA. V lost 6 bases and J lost 6; bases outside the gene matches: 8. The CDR3 extends over 14 amino acids. CDR3 in DNA: TGCAGCGTAAGGGGAGTAGCGGGGGGAAACATTCAGTACTTC. Its translation is CSVRGVAGGNIQYF.

The chain recombines TRBV12-5 with TRBJ2-2, with 8 bases fitting TRBD2. The V segment lost 3 bases and the J segment 8 bases; nucleotides outside the gene matches: 5. The CDR3 has 14 amino acids. Germline values: CDR1 LGHNT, CDR2 FRNRAP. CDR3 bases: TGTGCTAGTGGTTTCGGGGGGGCCGCTGGGGAGCTGTTTTTT. It translates to CASGFGGAAGELFF.

This clone was counted once. The CDR3 loop reads CASSQTGGLNEKLFF. The CDR3 bases are TGTGCCAGCAGCCAGACAGGGGGCCTTAATGAAAAACTGTTTTTT. V usage is TRBV3-1 (or the pseudogene TRBV3-2) and J usage is TRBJ1-4; the match to TRBD1 covers 10 bases. Germline CDR1 and CDR2: LGHDT and YNNKEL (reference sequence). The CDR3 has 15 amino acids. V was pared by 3 bases and J by 4 bases, with 2 bases of the junction left unmatched.

V usage is TRBV15 and J usage is TRBJ2-7, with D unresolved. CDR3 length equals 15 residues. Germline V CDR1 and CDR2: LNHNV, YYDKDF (reference sequence). V was cut by 1 base and J by 3 bases, with 13 bases left in between. The CDR3 reads CATSRAGSRNYEQYF. The CDR3 nucleotides read TGTGCCACCAGCAGAGCAGGCAGCCGAAACTACGAGCAGTACTTC. Complete variable domain (other parts from reference TRBV15 and TRBJ2-7): DAMVIQNPRYQVTQFGKPVTLSCSQTLNHNVMYWYQQKSSQAPKLLFHYYDKDFNNEADTPDNFQSRRPNTSFCFLDIRSPGLGDTAMYLCATSRAGSRNYEQYFGPGTRLTVT.

The chain carries TRBV12-5 and TRBJ1-1; 8 bases align to TRBD1. The CDR3 has 13 residues. J gave up 5 bases and V 7 bases, and 6 bases lay outside the gene matches. Germline CDR1 and CDR2: LGHNT and FRNRAP. The CDR3 region has the DNA TGTGCTAGTGCCGTCAGACAGGGGACTGAAGCTTTCTTT. The encoded protein is CASAVRQGTEAFF.

The chain couples TRBV2 to TRBJ2-7; 11 bases agree with TRBD1. Per germline, CDR1 SNHLY and CDR2 FYNNEI. Trimming took 6 bases from V and 4 from J; bases not matched to a gene: 2. This CDR3 has 13 amino acids. CDR3 coding DNA: TGTGCCAGCAGGGACAGGGGGCGGTACGAGCAGTACTTC. Residues: CASRDRGRYEQYF.